One sample yielded the 23 T cell receptor beta chains listed below, sequenced in a study of shared clonotypes between healthy human individuals. Method: immunoSEQ multiplex PCR; TCRdb's copy keeps in-frame clones and lacks some. This table has 500,000 to 550,000 clones, around 96% appearing once. What was sequenced was naive CD4+ T cells sorted from blood. Stated subset: CD45RA+ positively selected. The receptors stem from a woman aged 30 to 39 in good health.

V gene TRBV13 combines with J gene TRBJ1-3; 7 bases agree with TRBD1. CDR3 size: 17 residues. Germline CDR1 is PRHDT and CDR2 is FYEKMQ (reference sequence). Trimming cost V 5 bases and J 0 bases; bases outside gene matches: 10. CDR3: CASSTSDRIFSGNTIYF. The CDR3 DNA reads TGTGCCAGCAGCACCTCGGACAGGATCTTCTCTGGAAACACCATATATTTT.

The gene calls are TRBV5-4 and TRBJ2-7, with TRBD2 as a possible D gene (5 bases). The CDR3 has 19 amino acids. CDR1 is SGHNT and CDR2 is YYREEE in the germline V gene (reference sequence). Trimming cost V 4 bases and J 5 bases, with 31 bases left between them. The CDR3 spells CASSRAGGPISPLVNEQYF. As DNA, the CDR3 is TGTGCCAGCAGCCGGGCTGGCGGGCCAATAAGCCCTCTCGTGAACGAGCAGTACTTC.

This chain connects TRBV15 to TRBJ2-3; D possibly corresponds to TRBD2 (6 bases). The CDR3 covers 15 residues. The V end lost 1 base, the J end lost 3 bases, and 11 bases lay between the germline ends. Looked up from germline, CDR1 is LNHNV and CDR2 is YYDKDF (reference sequence). The CDR3 nucleotides read TGTGCCACCAGCAGAGCGGGAGAGGGAACAGATACGCAGTATTTT. This gives the protein CATSRAGEGTDTQYF.

This sequence joins TRBV2 and TRBJ2-5; D is possibly TRBD1 or TRBD2 (7 bases each). The CDR3 spans 10 residues. Germline assignment: CDR1 SNHLY and CDR2 FYNNEI. The CDR3 loop is CAQGGETQYF. The CDR3 DNA follows: TGTGCTCAGGGGGGGGAGACCCAGTACTTC.

The genes are TRBV28 and TRBJ2-5; TRBD2 might be the D (5 bases). V shed 6 bases and J shed 2 bases, with 19 bases lying between them. This CDR3 contains 16 residues. Looked up from germline, CDR1 is MDHEN and CDR2 is SYDVKM. The CDR3 region is CASSPFLPWEQETQYF. The CDR3 DNA follows: TGTGCCAGCAGCCCCTTCCTACCCTGGGAGCAAGAGACCCAGTACTTC. The variable domain in full, completed from reference TRBV28 and TRBJ2-5, reads DVKVTQSSRYLVKRTGEKVFLECVQDMDHENMFWYRQDPGLGLRLIYFSYDVKMKEKGDIPEGYSVSREKKERFSLILESASTNQTSMYLCASSPFLPWEQETQYFGPGTRLLVL.

This chain links TRBV7-2 with TRBJ2-3; 7 bases line up with TRBD1. V was pared by 5 bases and J by 4 bases, with 3 bases of the junction left unmatched. The germline V gene encodes CDR1 SGHTA and CDR2 FQGNSA. The CDR3 extends over 13 amino acids. The CDR3 is CASSRGQPDTQYF. The CDR3 DNA reads TGTGCCAGCAGCAGGGGACAGCCAGATACGCAGTATTTT.

This clone was counted a single time. The rearrangement links TRBV11-1 to TRBJ1-1, with D uncertain. CDR3 length: 15 amino acids. Germline V gives CDR1 SGHAT, CDR2 FQDESV (reference sequence). V was trimmed by 2 bases and J by 5 bases, leaving 15 bases between them. In DNA, the CDR3 is TGTGCCAGCAGCTTAAGGGAGGGCAGGTGGACTGAAGCTTTCTTT. Its translation is CASSLREGRWTEAFF.

The chain links TRBV5-6 to TRBJ2-3; possible D gene TRBD1, 6 bases. The V end lost 2 bases, the J end lost 5 bases, and 21 bases lay between the germline ends. CDR3 length: 17 residues. The germline V gene encodes CDR1 SGHDT and CDR2 YYEEEE. The DNA of the CDR3 is TGTGCCAGCAGCTTTTATTCAGCCAGGGGTTTCGTAGATACGCAGTATTTT. This encodes CASSFYSARGFVDTQYF.

The chain links TRBV2 to TRBJ2-2; D gene unclear. Trimming shortened V by 5 bases and J by 6 bases, and 7 bases separated the two germline ends. CDR3 length: 12 residues. The V gene's germline CDR1 is SNHLY and CDR2 FYNNEI. The CDR3 protein is CASSSRAGELFF. The CDR3 DNA reads TGTGCCAGCAGTTCAAGAGCCGGGGAGCTGTTTTTT.

V and J are TRBV27 and TRBJ2-3, with D possibly TRBD1 on 6 matching bases. Germline assignment: CDR1 MNHEY and CDR2 SMNVEV (reference sequence). The germline V and J ends were trimmed by 2 bases and 2 bases, with 14 bases remaining between them. CDR3 length: 16 residues. In DNA, the CDR3 is TGTGCCAGCAGTTTACGCCCAACAGGGATCACAGATACGCAGTATTTT. Its translation is CASSLRPTGITDTQYF.

The chain is built from TRBV28 and TRBJ1-4, with 10 bases identical to TRBD1. The trim removed 3 bases at V and 2 bases at J, leaving 15 bases unmatched. This CDR3 has 20 amino acids. Germline assignment: CDR1 MDHEN and CDR2 SYDVKM. The CDR3 sequence is CASSFLGTGVDIKTNEKLFF. CDR3 nucleotides: TGTGCCAGCAGTTTCCTTGGGACAGGGGTTGATATAAAGACTAATGAAAAACTGTTTTTT. The entire variable domain, with the rest obtained from reference TRBV28 and TRBJ1-4, is as follows: DVKVTQSSRYLVKRTGEKVFLECVQDMDHENMFWYRQDPGLGLRLIYFSYDVKMKEKGDIPEGYSVSREKKERFSLILESASTNQTSMYLCASSFLGTGVDIKTNEKLFFGSGTQLSVL.

This chain connects TRBV2 to TRBJ2-3; D is unclear. The CDR3 has 15 residues. The germline V gene has CDR1 SNHLY and CDR2 FYNNEI. Trimming took off 5 bases at V and 0 bases at J, with 12 bases between the two ends. In DNA form, the CDR3 reads TGTGCCAGCAGTTCTCGGACCATTAGCACAGATACGCAGTATTTT. This sequence encodes CASSSRTISTDTQYF.

V gene TRBV7-8 combines with J gene TRBJ1-1; no firm D call. Per germline, CDR1 SGHVS and CDR2 FQNEAQ. This CDR3 has 14 residues. Trimming left V 6 bases short and J 1 base short, with 12 bases between. The chain's CDR3 is CASRELQPNTEAFF. The CDR3 DNA sequence: TGTGCCAGCAGGGAACTACAACCGAACACTGAAGCTTTCTTT.

The chain is built from TRBV15 and TRBJ2-1; TRBD1 might be the D (5 bases). This CDR3 spans 15 amino acids. V lost 4 bases to trimming and J lost 8 bases, with 18 bases between them. The V gene's germline CDR1 is LNHNV and CDR2 YYDKDF (reference sequence). The CDR3 DNA follows: TGTGCCACCAGCAACATCGGCAGGGTGGGCGATGAGCAGTTCTTC. This sequence encodes CATSNIGRVGDEQFF.

V and J are TRBV28 and TRBJ1-1; 10 positions match TRBD1. Germline CDR1 reads MDHEN; CDR2 reads SYDVKM. The CDR3 extends over 14 amino acids. V was pared by 3 bases and J by 5 bases, with 3 bases of the junction left unmatched. CDR3 protein: CASSFGQGETEAFF. The CDR3 DNA is TGTGCCAGCAGTTTTGGACAGGGGGAAACTGAAGCTTTCTTT. Together with reference TRBV28 and TRBJ1-1, the CDR3 gives the full variable domain: DVKVTQSSRYLVKRTGEKVFLECVQDMDHENMFWYRQDPGLGLRLIYFSYDVKMKEKGDIPEGYSVSREKKERFSLILESASTNQTSMYLCASSFGQGETEAFFGQGTRLTVV.

This clone was seen only once. V gene TRBV19 combines with J gene TRBJ1-5; D perhaps matches TRBD1 (6 bases). This CDR3 contains 14 residues. V was clipped by 6 bases and J by 7 bases, with 16 bases between them. CDR1 and CDR2 from the germline V gene are LNHDA and SQIVND (reference sequence). CDR3 amino acids: CASRGTLGGQPQHF. The CDR3 DNA is TGTGCCAGTAGGGGGACCTTAGGGGGACAGCCCCAGCATTTT.

The chain recombines TRBV10-1 with TRBJ2-3; D is ambiguous. Between the trimmed V and J ends, which lost 5 bases and 6 bases, there was a span of 6 bases. The CDR3 length is 11 residues. The germline gives CDR1 WNHNN, CDR2 SYGVQD (reference sequence). The CDR3 DNA sequence: TGCGCCAGCAGTTTATCCGATACGCAGTATTTT. As protein: CASSLSDTQYF.

The sample holds one count of this clone. V usage is TRBV19 and J usage is TRBJ2-7, with 9 bases aligning to TRBD1. CDR3 size: 15 residues. CDR1 is LNHDA and CDR2 is SQIVND in the germline V gene (reference sequence). V lost 6 bases to trimming and J lost 3 bases; unmatched junction nucleotides: 9. The CDR3 DNA follows: TGTGCCAGTAGAAAAACGGGACAGGGAATCTACGAGCAGTACTTC. This codes for CASRKTGQGIYEQYF.

The genes are TRBV2 and TRBJ1-1; no clear D. CDR3 length: 14 amino acids. CDR1 and CDR2 from the germline V gene are SNHLY and FYNNEI. With 2 bases removed from V and 5 bases from J, the gap between germline ends came to 12 bases. The CDR3 reads CASSELESVTEAFF. CDR3 DNA: TGTGCCAGCAGTGAACTCGAGAGTGTGACTGAAGCTTTCTTT.

The CDR3 DNA reads as TGTGCCAGCAGTTGGACAGGGACCTACGAGCAGTACTTC. Translation gives CASSWTGTYEQYF. V gene TRBV28 combines with J gene TRBJ2-7, with 8 bases identical to TRBD1. The CDR3 spans 13 residues. J gave up 2 bases and V 4 bases, and 1 base lay outside the gene matches. Germline V CDR1 and CDR2: MDHEN, SYDVKM.

The rearrangement joins TRBV27 to TRBJ1-2, with D uncertain. Trimming took off 2 bases at V and 2 bases at J, with 12 bases between the two ends. CDR3 length equals 15 residues. The germline gives CDR1 MNHEY, CDR2 SMNVEV (reference sequence). The CDR3 DNA reads as TGTGCCAGCAGTTTAAGGGCGGTGTCGAACTATGGCTACACCTTC. It specifies CASSLRAVSNYGYTF.

The V gene is TRBV5-1, the J gene TRBJ1-2; D is possibly TRBD1 (5 bases). The germline V gene has CDR1 SGHRS and CDR2 YFSETQ. The CDR3 consists of 13 residues. The V gene lost 5 bases and the J gene lost 0 bases, with 8 bases spanning the gap. The CDR3 protein is CASRQGSNYGYTF. The CDR3, as DNA: TGCGCCAGCAGGCAGGGATCTAACTATGGCTACACCTTC.

V is TRBV18 and J is TRBJ1-3, with unresolved D. V was shortened by 3 bases and J by 0 bases, with 12 bases between the two germline ends. The CDR3 has 16 amino acids. CDR1 is KGHSH and CDR2 is LQKENI in the germline V gene. The CDR3 nucleotides read TGTGCCAGCTCACCCCGGCCGGGAAGCTCTGGAAACACCATATATTTT. Residues: CASSPRPGSSGNTIYF. The complete variable domain, with remaining parts taken from reference TRBV18 and TRBJ1-3, reads NAGVMQNPRHLVRRRGQEARLRCSPMKGHSHVYWYRQLPEEGLKFMVYLQKENIIDESGMPKERFSAEFPKEGPSILRIQQVVRGDSAAYFCASSPRPGSSGNTIYFGEGSWLTVV.